The T cell receptor (beta chain) described here comes from a study of cytomegalovirus exposure and HLA in healthy donors. Study as a whole: In terms of ancestry, the Caucasian-associated cluster contained roughly 81% of the 350 to 450 genotyped donors. Overall study findings and caveats: Rates of TCR association differed by HLA locus in a later analysis, with DRB1 highest and HLA-C lowest. The later analysis indicated that the majority of CMV-associated TCR beta chains appeared HLA-restricted.

PCR employed 60 Vbeta and 13 Jbeta primers. Assay: immunoSEQ multiplex PCR; the TCRdb copy retains only in-frame clones and omits some. The data hold about 190,000 clones, with approximately 75% observed a single time. As concerns this clone: The antigen remains undetermined.

The sequenced sample was PBMCs. This TCR derives from a man aged 30 to 45 in good health and CMV-seropositive.

The CDR3 DNA reads TGCGCCAGCAGCCACCCCGCCGGGGAGCTGTTTTTT. It yields the protein CASSHPAGELFF. The J gene is TRBJ2-2, the V gene TRBV4-1; no firm D call. V was clipped by 3 bases and J by 6 bases, with 5 bases between them. This CDR3 spans 12 amino acids. The germline V gene has CDR1 MGHRA and CDR2 YSYEKL.